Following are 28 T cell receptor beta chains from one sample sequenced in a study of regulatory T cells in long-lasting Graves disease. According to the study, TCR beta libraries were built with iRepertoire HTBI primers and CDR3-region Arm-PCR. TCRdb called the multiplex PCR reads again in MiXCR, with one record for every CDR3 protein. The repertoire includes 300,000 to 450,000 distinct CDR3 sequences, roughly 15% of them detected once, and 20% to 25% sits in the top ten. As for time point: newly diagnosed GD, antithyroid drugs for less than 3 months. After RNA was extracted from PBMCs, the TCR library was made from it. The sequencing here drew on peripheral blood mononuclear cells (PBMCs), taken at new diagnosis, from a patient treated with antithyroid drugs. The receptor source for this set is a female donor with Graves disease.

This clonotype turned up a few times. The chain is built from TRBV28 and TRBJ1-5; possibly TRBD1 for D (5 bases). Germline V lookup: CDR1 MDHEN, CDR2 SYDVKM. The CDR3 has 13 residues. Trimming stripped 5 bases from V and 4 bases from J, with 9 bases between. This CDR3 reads CASSQTENQPQHF. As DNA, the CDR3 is TGTGCCAGCAGTCAGACAGAAAATCAGCCCCAGCATTTT.

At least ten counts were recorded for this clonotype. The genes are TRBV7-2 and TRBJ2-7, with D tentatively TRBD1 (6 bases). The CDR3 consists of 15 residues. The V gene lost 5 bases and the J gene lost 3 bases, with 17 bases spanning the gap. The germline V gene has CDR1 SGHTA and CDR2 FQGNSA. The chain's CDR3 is CASSPIGGSRYEQYF. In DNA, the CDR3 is TGTGCCAGCAGCCCAATAGGGGGATCCCGCTACGAGCAGTACTTC.

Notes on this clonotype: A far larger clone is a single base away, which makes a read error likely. The CDR3 DNA is TGTGCCAGCGGCTTATCAGGGGCCACAGATACGCAGTATTTT. Its translation: CASGLSGATDTQYF. The chain carries TRBV7-9 and TRBJ2-3; possibly TRBD1 for D (6 bases). There are 14 residues in the CDR3. CDR1 SEHNR and CDR2 FQNEAQ come from the germline V gene (reference sequence).

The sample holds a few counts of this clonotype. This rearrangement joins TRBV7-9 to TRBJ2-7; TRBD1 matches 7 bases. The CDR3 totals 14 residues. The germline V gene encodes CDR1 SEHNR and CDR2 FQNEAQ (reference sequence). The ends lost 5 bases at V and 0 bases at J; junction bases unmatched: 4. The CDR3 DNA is TGTGCCAGCAGCACTAACAGGGGCTCCTACGAGCAGTACTTC. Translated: CASSTNRGSYEQYF.

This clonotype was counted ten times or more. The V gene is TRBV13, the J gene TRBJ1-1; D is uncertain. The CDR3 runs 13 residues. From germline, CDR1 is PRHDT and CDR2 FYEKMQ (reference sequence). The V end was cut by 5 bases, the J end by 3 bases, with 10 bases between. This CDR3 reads CASSRGPDTEAFF. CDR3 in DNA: TGTGCCAGCAGCCGCGGGCCTGACACTGAAGCTTTCTTT.

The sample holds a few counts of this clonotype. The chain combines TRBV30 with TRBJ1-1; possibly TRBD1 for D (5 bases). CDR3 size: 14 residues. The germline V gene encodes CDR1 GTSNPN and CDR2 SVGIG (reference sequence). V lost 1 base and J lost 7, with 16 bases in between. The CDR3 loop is CAWSASPGTVEAFF. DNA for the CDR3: TGTGCCTGGAGTGCCTCACCAGGGACGGTTGAAGCTTTCTTT.

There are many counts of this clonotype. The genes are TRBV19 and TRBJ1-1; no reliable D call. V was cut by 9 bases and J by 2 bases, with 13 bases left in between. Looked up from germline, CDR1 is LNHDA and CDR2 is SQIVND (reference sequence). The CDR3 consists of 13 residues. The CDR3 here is CASTVEVNTEAFF. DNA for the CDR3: TGTGCCAGCACAGTGGAAGTCAACACTGAAGCTTTCTTT. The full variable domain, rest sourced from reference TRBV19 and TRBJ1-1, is DGGITQSPKYLFRKEGQNVTLSCEQNLNHDAMYWYRQDPGQGLRLIYYSQIVNDFQKGDIAEGYSVSREKKESFPLTVTSAQKNPTAFYLCASTVEVNTEAFFGQGTRLTVV.

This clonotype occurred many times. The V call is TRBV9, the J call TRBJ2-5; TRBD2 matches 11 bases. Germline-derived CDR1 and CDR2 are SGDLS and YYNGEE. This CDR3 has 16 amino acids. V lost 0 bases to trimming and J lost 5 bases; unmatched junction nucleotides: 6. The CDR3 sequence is CASSVAASGGTETQYF. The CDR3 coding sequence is TGTGCCAGCAGCGTAGCGGCTAGCGGGGGGACGGAGACCCAGTACTTC.

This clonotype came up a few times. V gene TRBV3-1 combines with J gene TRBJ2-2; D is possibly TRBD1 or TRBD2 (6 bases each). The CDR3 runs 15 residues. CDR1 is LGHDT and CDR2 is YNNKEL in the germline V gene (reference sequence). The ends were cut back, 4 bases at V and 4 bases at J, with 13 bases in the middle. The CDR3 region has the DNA TGTGCCAGCAGCCCCCCCTGGGGGGCCACCGGGGAGCTGTTTTTT. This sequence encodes CASSPPWGATGELFF.

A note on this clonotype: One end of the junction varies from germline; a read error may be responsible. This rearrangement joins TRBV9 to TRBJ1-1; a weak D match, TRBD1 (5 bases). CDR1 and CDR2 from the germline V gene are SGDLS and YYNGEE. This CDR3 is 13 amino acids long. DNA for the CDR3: TGTGCCGGCAGCGTAGGGGTAGGAGGTGAAGCTTTCTTT. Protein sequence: CAGSVGVGGEAFF. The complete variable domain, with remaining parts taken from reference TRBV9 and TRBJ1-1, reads DSGVTQTPKHLITATGQRVTLRCSPRSGDLSVYWYQQSLDQGLQFLIQYYNGEERAKGNILERFSAQQFPDLHSELNLSSLELGDSALYFCAGSVGVGGEAFFGQGTRLTVV.

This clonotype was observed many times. The CDR3 sequence is CASSPLPGLAATSYNEQFF. The DNA of the CDR3 is TGTGCCAGCAGTCCCCTCCCCGGACTAGCGGCAACCTCCTACAATGAGCAGTTCTTC. The V call is TRBV6-2 or TRBV6-3, the J call TRBJ2-1; 10 bases fit TRBD2. Trimming took 5 bases from V and 0 from J; bases not matched to a gene: 13. The CDR3 sequence is 19 residues long. The germline V gene has CDR1 MNHEY and CDR2 SVGEGT.

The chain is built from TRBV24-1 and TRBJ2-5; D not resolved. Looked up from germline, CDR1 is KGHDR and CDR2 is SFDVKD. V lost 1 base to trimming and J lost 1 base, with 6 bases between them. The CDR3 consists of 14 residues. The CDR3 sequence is CATSDFRSQETQYF. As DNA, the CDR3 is TGTGCCACCAGTGATTTCAGGTCCCAAGAGACCCAGTACTTC.

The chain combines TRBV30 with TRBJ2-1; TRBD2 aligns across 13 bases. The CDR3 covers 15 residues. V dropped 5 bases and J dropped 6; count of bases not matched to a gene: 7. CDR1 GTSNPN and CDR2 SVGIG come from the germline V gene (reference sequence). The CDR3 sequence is CAWAGGLAGVNEQFF. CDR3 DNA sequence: TGTGCCTGGGCGGGTGGACTAGCGGGAGTCAATGAGCAGTTCTTC. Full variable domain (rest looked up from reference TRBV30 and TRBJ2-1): SQTIHQWPATLVQPVGSPLSLECTVEGTSNPNLYWYRQAAGRGLQLLFYSVGIGQISSEVPQNLSASRPQDRQFILSSKKLLLSDSGFYLCAWAGGLAGVNEQFFGPGTRLTVL.

In nucleotides, the CDR3 is TGCGCCAGCAGCTTGGAGGGCGGGGCCGGGGAGCTGTTTTTT. Protein product: CASSLEGGAGELFF. The J gene is TRBJ2-2, the V gene TRBV5-1; D possibly corresponds to TRBD2 (6 bases). Germline lookup yields CDR1 SGHRS and CDR2 YFSETQ. The V end lost 0 bases, the J end lost 6 bases, and 9 bases lay between the germline ends. The CDR3 consists of 14 residues.

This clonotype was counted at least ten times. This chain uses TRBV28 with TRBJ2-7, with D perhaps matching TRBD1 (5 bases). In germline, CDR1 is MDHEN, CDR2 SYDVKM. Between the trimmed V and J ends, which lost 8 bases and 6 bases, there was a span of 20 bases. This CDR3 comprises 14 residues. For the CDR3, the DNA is TGTGCCAGCTCGTTGGGGCGGCTACCCCGCGAGCAGTACTTC. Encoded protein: CASSLGRLPREQYF.

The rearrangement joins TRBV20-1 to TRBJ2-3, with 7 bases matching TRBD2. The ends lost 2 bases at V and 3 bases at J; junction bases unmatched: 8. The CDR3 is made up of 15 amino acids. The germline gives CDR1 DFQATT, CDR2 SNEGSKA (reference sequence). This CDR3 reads CSARHVAGGTDTQYF. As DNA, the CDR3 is TGCAGTGCTAGACACGTAGCGGGTGGGACAGATACGCAGTATTTT.

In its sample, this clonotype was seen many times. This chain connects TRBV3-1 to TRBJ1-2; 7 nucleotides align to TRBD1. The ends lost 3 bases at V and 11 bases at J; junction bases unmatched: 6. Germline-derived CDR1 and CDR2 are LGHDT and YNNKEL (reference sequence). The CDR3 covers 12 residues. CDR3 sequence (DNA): TGTGCCAGCAGCCAGCGGGACAGCAGATACACCTTC. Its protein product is CASSQRDSRYTF.

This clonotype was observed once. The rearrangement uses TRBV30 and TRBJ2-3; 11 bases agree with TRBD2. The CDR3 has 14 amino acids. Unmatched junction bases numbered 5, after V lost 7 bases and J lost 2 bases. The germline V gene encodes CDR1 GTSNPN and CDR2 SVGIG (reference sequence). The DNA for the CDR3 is TGTGCCTCCCGACTAGCGGGGAACACAGATACGCAGTATTTT. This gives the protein CASRLAGNTDTQYF. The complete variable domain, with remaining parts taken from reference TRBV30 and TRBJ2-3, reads SQTIHQWPATLVQPVGSPLSLECTVEGTSNPNLYWYRQAAGRGLQLLFYSVGIGQISSEVPQNLSASRPQDRQFILSSKKLLLSDSGFYLCASRLAGNTDTQYFGPGTRLTVL.

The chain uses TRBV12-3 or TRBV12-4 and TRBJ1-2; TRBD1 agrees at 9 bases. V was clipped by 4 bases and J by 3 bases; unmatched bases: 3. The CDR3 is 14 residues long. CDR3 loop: CASSWGTGHYGYTF. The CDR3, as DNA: TGTGCCAGCAGTTGGGGGACAGGGCACTATGGCTACACCTTC.

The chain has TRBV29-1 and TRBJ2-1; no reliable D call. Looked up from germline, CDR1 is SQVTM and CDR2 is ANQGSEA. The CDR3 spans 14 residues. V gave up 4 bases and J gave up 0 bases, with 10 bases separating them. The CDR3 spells CSVANTRSYNEQFF. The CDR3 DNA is TGCAGCGTTGCTAACACCCGCTCCTACAATGAGCAGTTCTTC.

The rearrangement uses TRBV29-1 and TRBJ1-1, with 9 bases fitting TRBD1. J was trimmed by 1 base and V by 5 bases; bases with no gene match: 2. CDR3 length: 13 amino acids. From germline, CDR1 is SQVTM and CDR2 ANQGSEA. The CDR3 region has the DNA TGCAGCGTTCGACAGGGGGAGAACACTGAAGCTTTCTTT. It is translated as CSVRQGENTEAFF. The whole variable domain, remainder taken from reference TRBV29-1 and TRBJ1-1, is SAVISQKPSRDICQRGTSLTIQCQVDSQVTMMFWYRQQPGQSLTLIATANQGSEATYESGFVIDKFPISRPNLTFSTLTVSNMSPEDSSIYLCSVRQGENTEAFFGQGTRLTVV.

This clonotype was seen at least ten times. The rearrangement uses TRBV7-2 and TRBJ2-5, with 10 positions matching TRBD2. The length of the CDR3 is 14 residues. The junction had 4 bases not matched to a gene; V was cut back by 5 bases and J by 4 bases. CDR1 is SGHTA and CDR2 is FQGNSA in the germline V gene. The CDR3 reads CASSPWTSGETQYF. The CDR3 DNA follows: TGTGCCAGCAGCCCTTGGACTAGCGGAGAGACCCAGTACTTC.

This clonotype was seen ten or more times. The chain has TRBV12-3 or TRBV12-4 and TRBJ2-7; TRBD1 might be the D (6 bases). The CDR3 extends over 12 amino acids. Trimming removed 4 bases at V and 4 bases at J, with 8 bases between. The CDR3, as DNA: TGTGCCAGCAGTTCAACAGGGTACGAGCAGTACTTC. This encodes CASSSTGYEQYF.

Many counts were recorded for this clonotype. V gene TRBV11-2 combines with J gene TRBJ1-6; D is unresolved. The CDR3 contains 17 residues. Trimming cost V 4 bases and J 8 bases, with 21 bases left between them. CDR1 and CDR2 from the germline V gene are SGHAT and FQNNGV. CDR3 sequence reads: CASSSVRGQVGDSPLHF. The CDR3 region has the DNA TGTGCCAGCAGCTCCGTCCGCGGGCAGGTCGGGGATTCACCCCTCCACTTT.

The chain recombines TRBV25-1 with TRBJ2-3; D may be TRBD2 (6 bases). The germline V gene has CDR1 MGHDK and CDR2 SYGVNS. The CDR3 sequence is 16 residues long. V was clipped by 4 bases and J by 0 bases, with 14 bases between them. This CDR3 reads CASSGGGASSTDTQYF. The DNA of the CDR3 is TGTGCCAGCAGTGGCGGCGGGGCATCTAGCACAGATACGCAGTATTTT.

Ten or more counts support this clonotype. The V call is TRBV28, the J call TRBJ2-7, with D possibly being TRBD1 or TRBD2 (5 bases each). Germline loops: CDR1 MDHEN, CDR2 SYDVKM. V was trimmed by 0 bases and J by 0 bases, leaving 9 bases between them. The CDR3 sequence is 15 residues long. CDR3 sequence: CASSLWEDNSYEQYF. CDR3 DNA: TGTGCCAGCAGTTTATGGGAGGACAACTCCTACGAGCAGTACTTC. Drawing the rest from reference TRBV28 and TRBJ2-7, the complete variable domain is DVKVTQSSRYLVKRTGEKVFLECVQDMDHENMFWYRQDPGLGLRLIYFSYDVKMKEKGDIPEGYSVSREKKERFSLILESASTNQTSMYLCASSLWEDNSYEQYFGPGTRLTVT.

CDR3 nucleotides: TGTGCCAGCAGCTTAGGGGGTCAGGGGACTGAAGCTTTCTTT. As protein: CASSLGGQGTEAFF. The chain has TRBV11-2 and TRBJ1-1; a possible D gene is TRBD1 (6 bases). CDR3 length: 14 residues. V lost 1 base and J lost 5, with 11 bases in between. CDR1 is SGHAT, CDR2 FQNNGV, per germline.

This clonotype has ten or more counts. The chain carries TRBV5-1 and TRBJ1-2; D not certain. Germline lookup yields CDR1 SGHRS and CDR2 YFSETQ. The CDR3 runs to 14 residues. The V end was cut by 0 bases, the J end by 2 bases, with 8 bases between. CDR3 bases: TGCGCCAGCAGCTTGGCAAACTCGAACTATGGCTACACCTTC. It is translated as CASSLANSNYGYTF.